This paragraph covers one TCR beta chain sequence. Different DNA sequences within this sample yield the same CDR3. This sample stems from a study of blood T cell repertoires in COVID-19. Whole-study context: From T cells, B-cell-depleted T cells, or PBMCs came the material, which was cDNA or gDNA.

The assay was immunoSEQ multiplex PCR, and TCRdb's table has in-frame clones only and misses some. The data show roughly 240,000 clones, roughly four fifths seen once. This CDR3 has 13 residues. Germline-derived CDR1 and CDR2 are MDHEN and SYDVKM. With V trimmed by 9 bases and J by 0 bases, 2 bases remained unmatched. Sequenced: peripheral blood. This chain uses TRBV28 with TRBJ1-3; 7 positions match TRBD1. The receptor was derived from a woman aged 70-85 years with acute or convalescent COVID-19. The DNA of the CDR3 is TGTGCCAGTCGACAGGGCTCTGGAAACACCATATATTTT. It specifies CASRQGSGNTIYF.